This TCR beta chain was profiled in a study of chemoradiotherapy in HPV16-positive cancers. Study in general: Candidate HPV-specific clones and shared TCR motifs came from a couple of HPV16-positive patients.

Clones were sequenced by immunoSEQ multiplex PCR, and TCRdb holds only the in-frame ones, with some missing. The table lists about 27,000 clones, roughly 93% of them singletons. This CDR3 comprises 16 residues. V lost 5 bases and J lost 1; bases outside the gene matches: 8. Germline CDR1 and CDR2: LGHNT and FRNRAP. This receptor was taken from a human donor with HPV-associated anogenital cancer. The V call is TRBV12-5, the J call TRBJ1-3; 7 nucleotides line up with TRBD1. This sample comprised blood, obtained from a patient who underwent chemoradiotherapy. CDR3 DNA: TGTGCTAGTGGTCTGCAGACAGGGAAGTCTGGAAACACCATATATTTT. This encodes CASGLQTGKSGNTIYF.